The clone carrying this TCR beta chain has only a few counts. Its target is not known. Via MiXCR, TCRdb re-called the RT-PCR reads, giving one row per CDR3 protein. Of over 8,500 distinct CDR3 sequences in the sample, approximately 80% are singletons; the top ten hold around 7.8%. These data are taken from a study of yellow fever vaccine responses in identical twins. The CDR3 spans 15 residues. The V gene end was trimmed by 4 bases and the J gene end by 3 bases; junction bases not matched to a gene: 6. The germline CDR1 and CDR2 sequences are SGHDT and YYEEEE. Regarding the study as a whole: In identical twins, vaccine T cell responses appeared partly shared and partly individual.

Sequencing used T cells from blood (PBMCs), unsorted or a sorted subset (not recorded which), obtained before or after yellow fever vaccination (not recorded which). The TCR comes from a woman between 18 and 29 years old who received the yellow fever vaccine. The V call is TRBV5-6, the J call TRBJ1-1; 10 nucleotides align to TRBD1. The CDR3 DNA reads TGTGCCAGCAGCGTGGGACAGGGGAGGGACACTGAAGCTTTCTTT. It encodes CASSVGQGRDTEAFF.